The rows below give T cell receptor beta chains drawn from one sample of a study of immune heterogeneity within non-small cell lung tumors. TCRdb re-called the multiplex PCR reads through MiXCR, storing one row per CDR3 protein. Here the sample spans around 23,000 distinct CDR3 sequences, around a quarter being singletons. The sequencing sample was made of lung tumor tissue. All receptors come from a man aged 35-49 years with non-small cell lung cancer. CDR3s include the opening cysteine and the closing phenylalanine or tryptophan.

>TRBV19
CASSIIFAGAGEQYF
>TRBV3-2
CAGSHQLAGVAGELFF
>TRBV10-2
CTSTTGGLAGRYTGELFF
>TRBV6-6
CASSYSMRNTDTQYF
>TRBV29-1
CSVVWRARAYEQYF
>TRBV12-3/TRBV12-4
CASRDRGQGEKLFF
>TRBV14
CASRAQAGRYNEQFF
>TRBV10-2
CASSESRGRGANVLTF
>TRBV10-1
CASIEGSGRTDTQYF
>TRBV20-1
CSARVPGTFSGYTF
>TRBV20-1
CSARVLDGVYKQFF